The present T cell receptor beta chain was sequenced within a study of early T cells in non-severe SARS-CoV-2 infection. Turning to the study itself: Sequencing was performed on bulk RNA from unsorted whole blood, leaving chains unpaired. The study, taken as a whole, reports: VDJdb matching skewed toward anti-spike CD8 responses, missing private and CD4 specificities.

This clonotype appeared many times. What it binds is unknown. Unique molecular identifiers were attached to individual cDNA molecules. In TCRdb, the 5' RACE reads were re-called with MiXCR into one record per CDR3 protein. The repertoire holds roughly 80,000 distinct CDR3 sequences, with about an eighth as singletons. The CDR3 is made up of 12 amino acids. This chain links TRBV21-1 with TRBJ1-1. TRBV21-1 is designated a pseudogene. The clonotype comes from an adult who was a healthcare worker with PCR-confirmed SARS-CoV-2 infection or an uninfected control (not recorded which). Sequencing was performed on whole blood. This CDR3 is CASSKDTNEAFF. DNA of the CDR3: TGTGCCAGCAGCAAAGATACAAATGAAGCTTTCTTT.